Each of the 30 T cell receptor beta chains below was sequenced from the same sample in a study of CD8 T cells in Susac syndrome. About 0.45 to 1 ug RNA was reverse transcribed with random hexamers. TCRdb itself ran the immunoSEQ multiplex PCR reads through MiXCR, one entry per CDR3 protein. Of under 150,000 distinct CDR3 sequences listed, 65% to 90% were seen once; the top ten hold around 0.51%. The sequenced sample consisted of CD8+ T cells from PBMCs. The origin of the receptors is a human donor with multiple sclerosis.

This rearrangement joins TRBV27 to TRBJ2-1; the match to TRBD2 covers 9 bases. CDR3 size: 15 residues. With 1 base clipped from V and 8 bases from J, the junction kept 6 bases outside the gene matches. Germline lookup yields CDR1 MNHEY and CDR2 SMNVEV (reference sequence). Written as DNA, the CDR3 is TGTGCCAGCAGTTTATTCGCGGGACTAGCCTATGAGCAGTTCTTC. Its translation: CASSLFAGLAYEQFF.

The rearrangement joins TRBV25-1 to TRBJ1-5, with D unclear. V lost 3 bases and J 4 bases, leaving 10 bases between the germline ends. Germline assignment: CDR1 MGHDK and CDR2 SYGVNS. The CDR3 contains 14 residues. CDR3 nucleotide sequence: TGTGCCAGCAGTGATTACAGCTTGAATCAGCCCCAGCATTTT. Its protein is CASSDYSLNQPQHF. Full variable domain (missing parts from reference TRBV25-1 and TRBJ1-5): EADIYQTPRYLVIGTGKKITLECSQTMGHDKMYWYQQDPGMELHLIHYSYGVNSTEKGDLSSESTVSRIRTEHFPLTLESARPSHTSQYLCASSDYSLNQPQHFGDGTRLSIL.

The rearrangement joins TRBV5-5 to TRBJ2-7; TRBD1 agrees at 11 bases. Per germline, CDR1 SGHKS and CDR2 YYEKEE (reference sequence). Unmatched junction bases numbered 3, after V lost 4 bases and J lost 3 bases. The CDR3 totals 14 residues. This CDR3 is CASSAGTGGYEQYF. CDR3 DNA: TGTGCCAGCAGCGCCGGGACAGGGGGCTACGAGCAGTACTTC.

The chain recombines TRBV9 with TRBJ2-2; D might be TRBD2 (6 bases). The CDR3 extends over 15 amino acids. V was cut by 3 bases and J by 4 bases, with 13 bases left in between. Germline loops: CDR1 SGDLS, CDR2 YYNGEE. CDR3 protein: CASSALSGTTGELFF. Here the CDR3 DNA reads TGTGCCAGCAGCGCACTTAGCGGAACCACCGGGGAGCTGTTTTTT. The variable domain in full, completed from reference TRBV9 and TRBJ2-2, reads DSGVTQTPKHLITATGQRVTLRCSPRSGDLSVYWYQQSLDQGLQFLIQYYNGEERAKGNILERFSAQQFPDLHSELNLSSLELGDSALYFCASSALSGTTGELFFGEGSRLTVL.

This clonotype was seen just once. The V gene is TRBV2, the J gene TRBJ1-6, with 8 bases aligning to TRBD1. The junction had 13 bases not matched to a gene; V was cut back by 0 bases and J by 3 bases. The germline V gene has CDR1 SNHLY and CDR2 FYNNEI. CDR3 length: 20 amino acids. The CDR3 protein is CASSEALLSQGAFYNSPLHF. DNA of the CDR3: TGTGCCAGCAGTGAAGCGCTTCTCTCGCAGGGGGCTTTCTATAATTCACCCCTCCACTTT.

The gene calls are TRBV9 and TRBJ2-2; 11 nucleotides match TRBD2. V was clipped by 3 bases and J by 1 base; unmatched bases: 2. Germline V gene data show CDR1 as SGDLS and CDR2 as YYNGEE. The CDR3 is made up of 16 amino acids. The CDR3 sequence is CASSATSGGNTGELFF. The CDR3 nucleotides read TGTGCCAGCAGCGCCACTAGCGGGGGGAACACCGGGGAGCTGTTTTTT.

The rearrangement links TRBV7-9 to TRBJ2-1; D ambiguous. CDR3 length: 14 amino acids. V was shortened by 1 base and J by 6 bases, with 10 bases between the two germline ends. Looked up from germline, CDR1 is SEHNR and CDR2 is FQNEAQ (reference sequence). The CDR3 sequence is CASSLGAAVNEQFF. The CDR3 DNA reads as TGTGCCAGCAGCTTAGGGGCGGCAGTCAATGAGCAGTTCTTC.

This chain joins TRBV27 and TRBJ2-1; 10 bases fit TRBD2. CDR1 and CDR2 from the germline V gene are MNHEY and SMNVEV (reference sequence). With V trimmed by 5 bases and J by 5 bases, 21 bases remained unmatched. The CDR3 is made up of 20 amino acids. The CDR3 nucleotides are TGTGCCAGCAGTCCCCACTTCGGACTAGCGGACGGCGAAAAAGACAATGAGCAGTTCTTC. The encoded protein is CASSPHFGLADGEKDNEQFF.

The V and J genes are TRBV7-9 and TRBJ2-5; 7 bases agree with TRBD2. Losses at the gene ends were 5 bases for V and 5 bases for J; bases not matched to a gene: 5. Germline assignment: CDR1 SEHNR and CDR2 FQNEAQ (reference sequence). CDR3 size: 13 residues. CDR3 sequence: CASSTGTTETQYF. The CDR3 DNA reads as TGTGCCAGCAGCACCGGGACTACGGAGACCCAGTACTTC.

The V gene is TRBV19, the J gene TRBJ1-2, with D possibly matching TRBD1 (6 bases). The germline V gene encodes CDR1 LNHDA and CDR2 SQIVND (reference sequence). Deletions cut 7 bases from V and 3 bases from J, with 18 bases between. The CDR3 length is 15 residues. For the CDR3, the DNA is TGTGCCAGTACCGTCATGGTGGGGGGCTACTATGGCTACACCTTC. Translation gives CASTVMVGGYYGYTF.

The chain employs TRBV12-3 or TRBV12-4 and TRBJ2-7, with TRBD1 identical over 10 bases. V lost 5 bases and J lost 5; bases outside the gene matches: 12. CDR3 length: 16 residues. The CDR3 DNA is TGTGCCAGCAGTCCCACCGGGACAGGGGTCGGAGACGAGCAGTACTTC. This translates into CASSPTGTGVGDEQYF.

The chain employs TRBV6-5 and TRBJ1-1, with a weak D call TRBD1 (5 bases). CDR1 is MNHEY and CDR2 is SVGAGI in the germline V gene. V was clipped by 3 bases and J by 0 bases, with 8 bases between them. The CDR3 runs 14 residues. CDR3 amino acids: CASSYAGLNTEAFF. In DNA, the CDR3 is TGTGCCAGCAGTTATGCAGGGCTGAACACTGAAGCTTTCTTT.

The table lists this clonotype with a few counts. J is TRBJ1-2 and V is TRBV27; weak D call: TRBD1 (5 bases). Trimming shortened V by 5 bases and J by 4 bases, and 14 bases separated the two germline ends. The CDR3 runs 14 residues. Germline CDR1 MNHEY, CDR2 SMNVEV (reference sequence). The CDR3, as DNA: TGTGCCAGCAGTCAAGGAGGACAATCCTATGGCTACACCTTC. As protein: CASSQGGQSYGYTF.

The chain is built from TRBV7-2 and TRBJ1-1; D gene ambiguous. CDR3 length equals 15 residues. CDR1 is SGHTA, CDR2 FQGNSA, per germline. V shed 4 bases and J shed 3 bases, with 15 bases lying between them. This CDR3 is CASSWEGGPYTEAFF. CDR3 nucleotide sequence: TGTGCCAGCAGCTGGGAGGGTGGCCCCTACACTGAAGCTTTCTTT. The full variable domain, its missing parts supplied by reference TRBV7-2 and TRBJ1-1, is GAGVSQSPSNKVTEKGKDVELRCDPISGHTALYWYRQSLGQGLEFLIYFQGNSAPDKSGLPSDRFSAERTGGSVSTLTIQRTQQEDSAVYLCASSWEGGPYTEAFFGQGTRLTVV.

The rearrangement links TRBV20-1 to TRBJ2-1; perhaps D is TRBD1 or TRBD2 (5 bases each). There are 17 residues in the CDR3. V was pared by 0 bases and J by 3 bases, with 18 bases between. Germline V gene lookup returns CDR1 DFQATT and CDR2 SNEGSKA (reference sequence). The CDR3 DNA follows: TGCAGTGCTAGAGATACCCGGGACCCTAAAAACTACAATGAGCAGTTCTTC. Translation gives CSARDTRDPKNYNEQFF.

The rearrangement uses TRBV7-2 and TRBJ2-1; D is ambiguous. Germline V gene lookup returns CDR1 SGHTA and CDR2 FQGNSA. This CDR3 has 13 residues. Trimming stripped 2 bases from V and 5 bases from J, with 7 bases between. The CDR3 DNA is TGTGCCAGCAGCTTATTAGGTCACAATGAGCAGTTCTTC. It yields the protein CASSLLGHNEQFF.

The V call is TRBV28, the J call TRBJ1-4, with D maybe TRBD1 (6 bases). In germline, CDR1 is MDHEN, CDR2 SYDVKM. V dropped 2 bases and J dropped 3 bases, with 13 bases sitting between them. This CDR3 is 16 amino acids long. CDR3 residues: CASSLIYREANEKLFF. The DNA of the CDR3 is TGTGCCAGCAGTTTAATCTACAGGGAGGCTAATGAAAAACTGTTTTTT.

The V gene is TRBV4-3, the J gene TRBJ2-7; TRBD2 matches 10 bases. Germline V CDR1 and CDR2: LGHNA, YSLEER. The V segment lost 0 bases and the J segment 4 bases; nucleotides outside the gene matches: 6. The CDR3 sequence is 16 residues long. The DNA of the CDR3 is TGCGCCAGCAGCCAAGATCTAACTAGCGGGACGTACGAGCAGTACGTC. It yields the protein CASSQDLTSGTYEQYV.

The CDR3 here is CASSLGQGVAQYF. As DNA, the CDR3 is TGTGCCAGCAGCTTAGGACAGGGGGTGGCCCAGTACTTC. The gene calls are TRBV7-9 and TRBJ2-5; 9 bases are a match to TRBD1. CDR3 length: 13 residues. Germline V gene sequence: CDR1 SEHNR, CDR2 FQNEAQ (reference sequence). V dropped 1 base and J dropped 9; count of bases not matched to a gene: 3.

The V and J genes are TRBV4-1 and TRBJ2-3; weak D call: TRBD2 (6 bases). Germline V lookup: CDR1 MGHRA, CDR2 YSYEKL. V lost 0 bases and J 4 bases, leaving 23 bases between the germline ends. The CDR3 has 19 amino acids. Written as DNA, the CDR3 is TGCGCCAGCAGCCAAGATAGATTTGGACTGACTAGGCACTCAGATACGCAGTATTTT. This encodes CASSQDRFGLTRHSDTQYF.

The V gene is TRBV4-3, the J gene TRBJ2-3; D possibly uses TRBD1 or TRBD2 (6 bases each). The germline V gene encodes CDR1 LGHNA and CDR2 YSLEER. The CDR3 has 16 amino acids. The V gene lost 3 bases and the J gene lost 5 bases, with 18 bases spanning the gap. DNA of the CDR3: TGCGCCAGCAGCCACCCACAGGGAATGGGGGGAGATACGCAGTATTTT. Protein: CASSHPQGMGGDTQYF.

The rearrangement joins TRBV4-1 to TRBJ1-2, with D unresolved. Trimming removed 0 bases from V and 10 bases from J, with 9 bases in between. The CDR3 contains 12 residues. CDR1 and CDR2 from the germline V gene are MGHRA and YSYEKL. The CDR3 loop reads CASSQDGGHYTF. Here the CDR3 DNA reads TGCGCCAGCAGCCAAGATGGAGGGCACTACACCTTC.

V gene TRBV5-1 combines with J gene TRBJ2-7, with 7 bases aligning to TRBD1. J was trimmed by 5 bases and V by 0 bases; bases with no gene match: 8. The germline CDR1 and CDR2 sequences are SGHRS and YFSETQ. The CDR3 runs to 15 residues. The CDR3 bases are TGCGCCAGCAGCTTGGGACAGGGAACCCACCACGAGCAGTACTTC. It encodes CASSLGQGTHHEQYF.

A few counts support this clonotype. The rearrangement links TRBV7-9 to TRBJ2-1; D is undetermined. Germline V gives CDR1 SEHNR, CDR2 FQNEAQ (reference sequence). The CDR3 extends over 15 amino acids. Trimming removed 1 base at V and 3 bases at J, with 10 bases between. In DNA form, the CDR3 reads TGTGCCAGCAGCTTAGTCCTGGGGTTCTACAATGAGCAGTTCTTC. Translating it yields CASSLVLGFYNEQFF. Complete variable domain (other parts from reference TRBV7-9 and TRBJ2-1): DTGVSQNPRHKITKRGQNVTFRCDPISEHNRLYWYRQTLGQGPEFLTYFQNEAQLEKSRLLSDRFSAERPKGSFSTLEIQRTEQGDSAMYLCASSLVLGFYNEQFFGPGTRLTVL.

Note on this clonotype: Mismatch with germline at one junction end may stem from a read error. This chain connects TRBV2 to TRBJ2-1, with 13 bases identical to TRBD2. Germline lookup yields CDR1 SNHLY and CDR2 FYNNEI. There are 16 residues in the CDR3. CDR3 sequence (DNA): TGTGCCAGCAGCGAAGTGACTAGCGGGGGGCCCAATGAGCAGTTCTTC. Translation: CASSEVTSGGPNEQFF.

The rearrangement uses TRBV28 and TRBJ1-5; 7 nucleotides line up with TRBD1. Trimming at V came to 3 bases and at J to 5 bases, leaving 13 bases not matched to a gene. Germline CDR1 is MDHEN and CDR2 is SYDVKM. The CDR3 length is 17 residues. The DNA of the CDR3 is TGTGCCAGCAGTTTCCCCTCCGGGACAGTTGGTTATCAGCCCCAGCATTTT. Protein: CASSFPSGTVGYQPQHF.

The V call is TRBV30, the J call TRBJ2-1, with 12 positions matching TRBD2. CDR1 and CDR2 (germline): GTSNPN, SVGIG (reference sequence). V dropped 5 bases and J dropped 9; count of bases not matched to a gene: 2. The CDR3 contains 12 residues. The CDR3 DNA reads as TGTGCCTGGCTAGCGGGAGGGGTTGAGCAGTTCTTC. Its translation is CAWLAGGVEQFF.

DNA of the CDR3: TGCAGCGTTTATATGGGTTCCAAAAACATTCAGTACTTC. Its translation: CSVYMGSKNIQYF. J is TRBJ2-4 and V is TRBV29-1; D call uncertain. The germline gives CDR1 SQVTM, CDR2 ANQGSEA. This CDR3 comprises 13 residues. Trimming cost V 5 bases and J 2 bases, with 10 bases left between them.

The V gene is TRBV20-1, the J gene TRBJ2-2; the D gene could be TRBD1 or TRBD2 (5 bases each). Germline-derived CDR1 and CDR2 are DFQATT and SNEGSKA (reference sequence). Trimming shortened V by 5 bases and J by 3 bases, and 16 bases separated the two germline ends. This CDR3 is built from 15 residues. For the CDR3, the DNA is TGCAGTGCTCTTGACAGACTATACTACACCGGGGAGCTGTTTTTT. It encodes CSALDRLYYTGELFF.

The chain combines TRBV2 with TRBJ1-1; D remains unclear. The CDR3 is made up of 12 amino acids. Looked up from germline, CDR1 is SNHLY and CDR2 is FYNNEI. V lost 1 base, J lost 3 bases, and 3 bases lay in between. The CDR3: CASSEGHTEAFF. DNA for the CDR3: TGTGCCAGCAGTGAAGGGCACACTGAAGCTTTCTTT.